This record concerns one T cell receptor beta chain sequence. This specimen belongs to a study of blood T cell repertoires in COVID-19. The assay was immunoSEQ multiplex PCR, and TCRdb's table has in-frame clones only and misses some. This sample carries approximately 120,000 clones, around 83% of them seen once, and the ten largest clones take roughly 4%. Looked up from germline, CDR1 is SGHNT and CDR2 is YYREEE (reference sequence). Trimming took 2 bases from V and 9 from J; bases not matched to a gene: 6. The CDR3 is made up of 15 amino acids. The material sequenced was peripheral blood. This TCR came from a human donor in a cohort sampled during active COVID-19. The chain joins TRBV5-4 to TRBJ1-6, with 9 bases aligning to TRBD1. The CDR3 sequence is CASSFYTGGPSPLHF. CDR3 sequence (DNA): TGTGCCAGCAGCTTTTATACAGGGGGCCCTTCACCCCTCCACTTT.